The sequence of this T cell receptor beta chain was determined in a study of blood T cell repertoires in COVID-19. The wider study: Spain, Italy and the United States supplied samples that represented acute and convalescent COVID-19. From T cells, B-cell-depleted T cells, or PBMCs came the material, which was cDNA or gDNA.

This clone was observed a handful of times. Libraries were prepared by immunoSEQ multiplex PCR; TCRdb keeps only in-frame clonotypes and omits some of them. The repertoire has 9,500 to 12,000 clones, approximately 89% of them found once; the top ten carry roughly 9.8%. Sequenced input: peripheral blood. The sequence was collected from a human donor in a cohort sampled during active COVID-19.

CDR3 DNA: TGTGCCAGCAGCCTCAATACGAGGACAGTCCACGAGCAGTACTTC. Its protein product is CASSLNTRTVHEQYF. The chain is built from TRBV14 and TRBJ2-7; D may be TRBD1 (6 bases). Trimming cost V 4 bases and J 5 bases, with 18 bases left between them. The CDR3 loop spans 15 amino acids. Per germline, CDR1 SGHDN and CDR2 FVKESK.